Below, one TCR beta chain is given with its context. This sample was included in a study of blood T cell repertoires in COVID-19. Study-wide context: The United States, Italy and Spain provided the acute and convalescent COVID-19 samples. Sample material is recorded as cDNA or gDNA derived from T cells, B-cell-depleted T cells, or PBMCs.

The protocol was immunoSEQ multiplex PCR, while the TCRdb copy is restricted to in-frame clones and leaves out a portion. The sample yields some 460,000 clones, about 90% seen once. V was pared by 4 bases and J by 2 bases, with 14 bases between. Germline CDR1 is LNHDA and CDR2 is SQIVND (reference sequence). The CDR3 consists of 15 residues. The receptor was derived from a woman aged 18-29 years with acute COVID-19. Sequencing was performed on PBMCs or T cells enriched from blood (not recorded which). The rearrangement links TRBV19 to TRBJ1-2; no reliable D call. CDR3 bases: TGTGCCAGTAGTACCCCCCAGACGGGGAACTATGGCTACACCTTC. It translates to CASSTPQTGNYGYTF.